The clone carrying this T cell receptor (beta chain) was found a few times. Its antigen is currently unknown. V was pared by 0 bases and J by 3 bases, with 7 bases between. CDR1 SGHNT and CDR2 YYREEE come from the germline V gene (reference sequence). CDR3 size: 14 residues. This sample is drawn from a study of T-cell memory formation after mild COVID-19. Study findings and constraints: CD4+ contracting clones were found mainly in CM and EM, and CD8+ ones in EMRA.

TCRdb re-called the 5' RACE reads with MiXCR, one entry per CDR3 protein. The sample carries some 340,000 distinct CDR3 sequences, 10% to 15% recorded once. The specimen was PBMCs or a T cell subset sorted from them (not recorded which). The J gene is TRBJ1-5, the V gene TRBV5-4; D is perhaps TRBD1 (5 bases). This sequence was found in a man between 18 and 29 years old who had mild COVID-19 (a few samples of this study predate the infection). Cell type and time point are not known. The CDR3: CASSLEGFNQPQHF. The CDR3, as DNA: TGTGCCAGCAGCTTGGAGGGGTTCAATCAGCCCCAGCATTTT.